The 32 T cell receptor beta chains below come from one sample, sequenced in a study of regulatory T cells in long-lasting Graves disease. TCR beta libraries were built with iRepertoire HTBI primers and Arm-PCR of CDR3 regions. TCRdb reprocessed the multiplex PCR reads with MiXCR, giving one entry per CDR3 protein. The sample consists of just over 600,000 distinct CDR3 sequences, roughly 15% of them appearing once. Time point specified: newly diagnosed GD, antithyroid drugs for less than 3 months. The TCR library was made from RNA extracted from PBMCs. The same sample was also studied in work on T cells in Graves' hyperthyroidism and ophthalmopathy.

Source: peripheral blood mononuclear cells (PBMCs), taken at new diagnosis, from a patient treated with antithyroid drugs. These TCRs come from a woman aged 25 to 39 with Graves disease.

The genes are TRBV5-5 and TRBJ2-3; D perhaps matches TRBD2 (5 bases). V was shortened by 3 bases and J by 4 bases, with 9 bases between the two germline ends. The CDR3 length is 13 residues. Germline V gene lookup returns CDR1 SGHKS and CDR2 YYEKEE (reference sequence). The CDR3 region is CASSWTGSDTQYF. The CDR3 DNA sequence: TGTGCCAGCAGCTGGACGGGGTCAGATACGCAGTATTTT.

The gene calls are TRBV7-3 and TRBJ2-2; 9 bases fit TRBD2. The CDR3 spans 15 residues. Germline CDR1 and CDR2: SGHTA and FQGTGA. V shed 5 bases, J shed 6 bases, and the junction held 7 bases outside the gene matches. The CDR3 protein is CASSPTGLASGELFF. The CDR3 DNA reads as TGTGCCAGCAGCCCTACGGGACTAGCATCCGGGGAGCTGTTTTTT.

CDR3 amino acids: CASSPGQLEAFF. The CDR3, as DNA: TGTGCCAGCAGCCCAGGACAGCTCGAAGCTTTCTTT. The chain carries TRBV7-9 and TRBJ1-1, with D maybe TRBD1 (6 bases). Germline CDR1 SEHNR, CDR2 FQNEAQ (reference sequence). Trimming stripped 5 bases from V and 8 bases from J, with 12 bases between. The CDR3 has 12 residues. The whole variable domain, filled in from reference TRBV7-9 and TRBJ1-1, reads DTGVSQNPRHKITKRGQNVTFRCDPISEHNRLYWYRQTLGQGPEFLTYFQNEAQLEKSRLLSDRFSAERPKGSFSTLEIQRTEQGDSAMYLCASSPGQLEAFFGQGTRLTVV.

The CDR3 nucleotides are TGTGCCAGTGTAATAGGTACAGGGGTGGGGAATGAGCAGTTCTTC. Residues: CASVIGTGVGNEQFF. The chain couples TRBV19 to TRBJ2-1, with 7 bases matching TRBD1. The CDR3 has 15 amino acids. The V and J ends lost 8 bases and 7 bases, in that order; junction bases with no gene match: 14. Germline loops: CDR1 LNHDA, CDR2 SQIVND (reference sequence).

This clonotype was observed a single time. The gene calls are TRBV7-2 and TRBJ1-1; maybe TRBD1 (6 bases). V gave up 5 bases and J gave up 0 bases, with 16 bases separating them. The CDR3 sequence is 16 residues long. Germline CDR1 is SGHTA and CDR2 is FQGNSA. CDR3: CASSRGAAFMNTEAFF. In DNA form, the CDR3 reads TGTGCCAGCAGCCGGGGGGCGGCCTTTATGAACACTGAAGCTTTCTTT.

This clonotype was seen at least ten times. The chain couples TRBV14 to TRBJ1-1; D is ambiguous. The V end lost 2 bases, the J end lost 11 bases, and 21 bases lay between the germline ends. CDR1 SGHDN and CDR2 FVKESK come from the germline V gene. CDR3 length equals 15 residues. The CDR3 sequence is CASSQFLEGLQRAFF. The CDR3 DNA reads as TGTGCCAGCAGCCAATTCTTGGAGGGCCTCCAAAGGGCTTTCTTT.

This clonotype was detected many times. The V and J genes are TRBV2 and TRBJ2-3, with 11 bases fitting TRBD2. CDR1 and CDR2 (germline): SNHLY, FYNNEI. The J segment lost 12 bases and the V segment lost 2 bases, leaving 10 bases of the junction unmatched. This CDR3 region has 15 residues. The CDR3 sequence is CASSEQGTSGSIQYF. DNA of the CDR3: TGTGCCAGCAGTGAACAAGGGACTAGCGGCAGTATTCAGTATTTT.

In this sample, this clonotype turned up many times. The V and J genes are TRBV7-9 and TRBJ2-1; possible D gene TRBD2, 6 bases. CDR3 length: 15 amino acids. CDR1 is SEHNR, CDR2 FQNEAQ, per germline (reference sequence). Trimming removed 1 base at V and 0 bases at J, with 7 bases between. CDR3 DNA: TGTGCCAGCAGCTTAGTGGGAGGCTCCTACAATGAGCAGTTCTTC. Amino acid sequence: CASSLVGGSYNEQFF.

This clonotype was counted only a few times. The chain links TRBV27 to TRBJ2-4, with D maybe TRBD1 (6 bases). V shed 7 bases and J shed 0 bases, with 34 bases lying between them. There are 22 residues in the CDR3. Germline V lookup: CDR1 MNHEY, CDR2 SMNVEV (reference sequence). CDR3 residues: CASTTPPAPSGALRLAKNIQYF. Written as DNA, the CDR3 is TGTGCCAGCACCACGCCTCCGGCCCCCTCAGGGGCCCTCCGACTAGCCAAAAACATTCAGTACTTC.

This clonotype was observed a handful of times. The CDR3 DNA follows: TGTGCCAGCAGCCCTGAGTGGGCCGGGCAGCCCCAGCATTTT. This sequence encodes CASSPEWAGQPQHF. The genes are TRBV3-1 and TRBJ1-5; D unresolved. This CDR3 spans 14 amino acids. Germline CDR1 reads LGHDT; CDR2 reads YNNKEL (reference sequence). V lost 4 bases and J lost 7, with 14 bases in between.

This chain uses TRBV28 with TRBJ2-1; D is possibly TRBD2 (7 bases). CDR1 and CDR2 from the germline V gene are MDHEN and SYDVKM. V lost 7 bases to trimming and J lost 7 bases, with 20 bases between them. The CDR3 sequence is 15 residues long. The CDR3 spells CASIPGGGSGNEQFF. Written as DNA, the CDR3 is TGTGCCAGCATCCCGGGGGGCGGGAGTGGAAATGAGCAGTTCTTC.

J is TRBJ2-1 and V is TRBV7-6, with a tentative D call TRBD2 (5 bases). The CDR3 sequence is 15 residues long. V was clipped by 2 bases and J by 4 bases, with 12 bases between them. Germline values: CDR1 SGHVS, CDR2 FNYEAQ. CDR3 amino acids: CASSLLLGDYNEQFF. DNA of the CDR3: TGTGCCAGCAGCTTACTCTTGGGAGATTACAATGAGCAGTTCTTC.

This chain uses TRBV7-2 with TRBJ2-7; possible D gene TRBD2, 5 bases. The V gene's germline CDR1 is SGHTA and CDR2 FQGNSA. The V end lost 3 bases, the J end lost 4 bases, and 16 bases lay between the germline ends. The CDR3 spans 15 residues. CDR3 sequence reads: CASSLVGDITYEQYF. The CDR3 DNA reads as TGTGCCAGCAGCTTGGTCGGGGATATTACTTACGAGCAGTACTTC. Supplemented by reference TRBV7-2 and TRBJ2-7, the full variable domain reads GAGVSQSPSNKVTEKGKDVELRCDPISGHTALYWYRQSLGQGLEFLIYFQGNSAPDKSGLPSDRFSAERTGGSVSTLTIQRTQQEDSAVYLCASSLVGDITYEQYFGPGTRLTVT.

This clonotype has a handful of counts. The chain recombines TRBV7-3 with TRBJ2-5; D is ambiguous. From germline, CDR1 is SGHTA and CDR2 FQGTGA. This CDR3 region has 13 residues. V was trimmed by 1 base and J by 5 bases, leaving 8 bases between them. The CDR3 region has the DNA TGTGCCAGCAGCTTAAAGGCTCGGGAGACCCAGTACTTC. Its translation is CASSLKARETQYF.

This clonotype was picked up many times. V is TRBV12-3 or TRBV12-4 and J is TRBJ1-4; TRBD1 aligns across 7 bases. With V trimmed by 5 bases and J by 2 bases, 11 bases remained unmatched. The CDR3 totals 17 residues. The CDR3 region has the DNA TGTGCCAGCAGTCTTAGACAGGGCGGGACGACTAATGAAAAACTGTTTTTT. Amino acid sequence: CASSLRQGGTTNEKLFF.

The table lists this clonotype with a few counts. J is TRBJ1-5 and V is TRBV16; D is ambiguous. The CDR3 consists of 13 residues. Germline V gene data show CDR1 as KGHSY and CDR2 as FQNENV. V shed 3 bases and J shed 7 bases, with 10 bases lying between them. The CDR3 nucleotides read TGTGCCAGCAGCCAGGGTCAGAGGCAGCCCCAGCATTTT. It codes for CASSQGQRQPQHF.

This clonotype was detected only a few times. This chain uses TRBV15 with TRBJ1-2, with D perhaps TRBD1 (5 bases). The germline V and J ends were trimmed by 0 bases and 14 bases, with 13 bases remaining between them. This CDR3 is 12 amino acids long. Germline V lookup: CDR1 LNHNV, CDR2 YYDKDF (reference sequence). The chain's CDR3 is CATSRDRGARTF. The DNA for the CDR3 is TGTGCCACCAGCAGAGATCGAGGGGCGAGAACCTTC.

This clonotype appeared many times. The chain carries TRBV28 and TRBJ2-4; 9 bases align to TRBD2. V shed 3 bases, J shed 6 bases, and the junction held 6 bases outside the gene matches. Germline V gene sequence: CDR1 MDHEN, CDR2 SYDVKM. The CDR3 spans 15 residues. The CDR3 bases are TGTGCCAGCAGTTTCCAAACAGCGGGAGGAAACATTCAGTACTTC. Its protein product is CASSFQTAGGNIQYF.

On this clonotype: This may arise from a read error, as a much more abundant clone is one base away. The CDR3 does not end in the conserved phenylalanine or tryptophan, so this is likely a read error. The rearrangement joins TRBV20-1 to TRBJ1-1, with TRBD1 as a possible D gene (5 bases). CDR1 is DFQATT and CDR2 is SNEGSKA in the germline V gene (reference sequence). CDR3 length: 14 amino acids. Trimming removed 0 bases from V and 0 bases from J, with 8 bases in between. DNA of the CDR3: TGCAGTGCTAGAGACGGAGGGGTGAACACTGAAGCTTTCTCT. It is translated as CSARDGGVNTEAFS.

The chain carries TRBV18 and TRBJ2-1, with D unresolved. Trimming left V 0 bases short and J 5 bases short, with 11 bases between. The CDR3 length is 15 residues. Per the germline V gene, CDR1 is KGHSH and CDR2 is LQKENI. In nucleotides, the CDR3 is TGTGCCAGCTCACCACCGGGAAGACAAAACAATGAGCAGTTCTTC. It yields the protein CASSPPGRQNNEQFF.

This clonotype came up many times. The chain combines TRBV7-9 with TRBJ2-3; D uncertain. The CDR3 runs 12 residues. Trimming removed 6 bases from V and 4 bases from J, with 8 bases in between. CDR1 is SEHNR and CDR2 is FQNEAQ in the germline V gene (reference sequence). CDR3 sequence (DNA): TGTGCCAGCAGTCCTCTGGCAGATACGCAGTATTTT. Translation gives CASSPLADTQYF.

This clonotype was counted at least ten times. The chain links TRBV29-1 to TRBJ2-7; D is unresolved. The CDR3 extends over 13 amino acids. Germline loops: CDR1 SQVTM, CDR2 ANQGSEA. With 5 bases removed from V and 4 bases from J, the gap between germline ends came to 15 bases. CDR3 protein: CSVTGPRDYEQYF. CDR3 nucleotides: TGCAGCGTTACCGGGCCTCGCGATTACGAGCAGTACTTC.

The chain links TRBV20-1 to TRBJ2-7, with D perhaps TRBD2 (5 bases). V was pared by 6 bases and J by 3 bases, with 15 bases between. Germline V lookup: CDR1 DFQATT, CDR2 SNEGSKA (reference sequence). The CDR3 runs 13 residues. CDR3 sequence reads: CSAWGEGSYEQYF. CDR3 sequence (DNA): TGCAGTGCGTGGGGTGAAGGGAGCTACGAGCAGTACTTC.

This clonotype was recorded a few times. The chain joins TRBV14 to TRBJ1-1; D gene uncertain. This CDR3 has 15 residues. V was shortened by 1 base and J by 0 bases, with 9 bases between the two germline ends. Germline V gene data show CDR1 as SGHDN and CDR2 as FVKESK. As DNA, the CDR3 is TGTGCCAGCAGCCAAGTTGTGGGGATGAACACTGAAGCTTTCTTT. As protein: CASSQVVGMNTEAFF.

The V call is TRBV5-1, the J call TRBJ2-2, with D possibly TRBD1 on 6 matching bases. V was clipped by 3 bases and J by 3 bases, with 12 bases between them. The length of the CDR3 is 15 residues. The germline gives CDR1 SGHRS, CDR2 YFSETQ. CDR3 amino acids: CASSWWTEDTGELFF. DNA for the CDR3: TGCGCCAGCAGCTGGTGGACAGAAGACACCGGGGAGCTGTTTTTT.

This clonotype was seen ten or more times. The chain combines TRBV12-3 or TRBV12-4 with TRBJ1-6, with D unresolved. There are 13 residues in the CDR3. V gave up 3 bases and J gave up 9 bases, with 9 bases separating them. The CDR3 here is CASSFGSSSPLHF. The CDR3 nucleotides are TGTGCCAGCAGTTTTGGCAGCAGTTCACCCCTCCACTTT.

This clonotype has just a few counts. This chain joins TRBV14 and TRBJ2-1; 8 bases fit TRBD1. The V segment lost 0 bases and the J segment 15 bases; nucleotides outside the gene matches: 22. Germline CDR1 reads SGHDN; CDR2 reads FVKESK. The length of the CDR3 is 18 residues. Written as DNA, the CDR3 is TGTGCCAGCAGCCAAGATCCGGGGGTAAGGACAGGGAGCCGTCTGCCGTTCTTC. Translating it yields CASSQDPGVRTGSRLPFF.

This clonotype was observed a handful of times. The chain uses TRBV20-1 and TRBJ2-2, with D uncertain. This CDR3 contains 14 residues. With 3 bases removed from V and 1 base from J, the gap between germline ends came to 9 bases. Germline V gene data show CDR1 as DFQATT and CDR2 as SNEGSKA (reference sequence). CDR3 nucleotides: TGCAGTGCTAGCGGCCCACTGAACACCGGGGAGCTGTTTTTT. Its protein product is CSASGPLNTGELFF.

The chain employs TRBV19 and TRBJ2-1, with a possible D match to TRBD2 (5 bases). The germline gives CDR1 LNHDA, CDR2 SQIVND (reference sequence). The V end lost 3 bases, the J end lost 8 bases, and 14 bases lay between the germline ends. The CDR3 sequence is 14 residues long. CDR3 loop: CASSIAGISDEQFF. CDR3 sequence (DNA): TGTGCCAGTAGTATCGCCGGGATATCAGATGAGCAGTTCTTC. Drawing the rest from reference TRBV19 and TRBJ2-1, the complete variable domain is DGGITQSPKYLFRKEGQNVTLSCEQNLNHDAMYWYRQDPGQGLRLIYYSQIVNDFQKGDIAEGYSVSREKKESFPLTVTSAQKNPTAFYLCASSIAGISDEQFFGPGTRLTVL.

This clonotype has more than one count but fewer than ten. The rearrangement uses TRBV6-2 or TRBV6-3 and TRBJ2-1; 9 nucleotides align to TRBD2. The CDR3 extends over 16 amino acids. Per germline, CDR1 MNHEY and CDR2 SVGEGT. The ends lost 10 bases at V and 0 bases at J; junction bases unmatched: 10. As DNA, the CDR3 is TGTGCCATCTTAGCAGCGGGAGGAAGCTCCTACAATGAGCAGTTCTTC. Translated, it gives CAILAAGGSSYNEQFF.

The table lists this clonotype with many counts. The V gene is TRBV11-2, the J gene TRBJ1-2, with D unresolved. There are 13 residues in the CDR3. CDR1 and CDR2 from the germline V gene are SGHAT and FQNNGV. V was clipped by 4 bases and J by 8 bases, with 14 bases between them. This CDR3 reads CASSSPRMFGYTF. The CDR3, as DNA: TGTGCCAGCAGCTCTCCCAGAATGTTCGGCTACACCTTC.

This clonotype was recorded at least ten times. The rearrangement links TRBV28 to TRBJ1-3; D uncertain. The germline CDR1 and CDR2 sequences are MDHEN and SYDVKM. CDR3 length: 14 amino acids. Deletions cut 3 bases from V and 2 bases from J, with 8 bases between. The CDR3 region has the DNA TGTGCCAGCAGTTTTGTGAATGCTGGAAACACCATATATTTT. It specifies CASSFVNAGNTIYF.